The 25 T cell receptor beta chains given below trace back to one sample, sequenced in a study of regulatory T cells in long-lasting Graves disease. Time point in this sample: persistent/refractory GD, antithyroid drugs over 5 years with positive TRAb. Making the TCR library involved RNA that had been extracted from PBMCs. To make TCR beta libraries, researchers used iRepertoire HTBI primers and Arm-PCR of CDR3 regions. TCRdb called the multiplex PCR reads again in MiXCR, with one record for every CDR3 protein. This sample has 700,000 or so distinct CDR3 sequences, with about 32% found just once. The sample was peripheral blood mononuclear cells (PBMCs), taken when the disease was refractory, from a patient treated with antithyroid drugs. These receptor sequences come from a female donor with Graves disease.

This clonotype turned up a few times. The V call is TRBV18, the J call TRBJ1-3; D is possibly TRBD1 (5 bases). The germline V gene encodes CDR1 KGHSH and CDR2 LQKENI. V lost 6 bases and J lost 0, with 18 bases in between. The CDR3 spans 17 residues. The chain's CDR3 is CASSAIRSTASGNTIYF. Written as DNA, the CDR3 is TGTGCCAGCTCCGCTATCCGGTCGACAGCCTCTGGAAACACCATATATTTT.

J is TRBJ2-1 and V is TRBV6-2 or TRBV6-3; no clear D gene. V dropped 5 bases and J dropped 0 bases, with 11 bases sitting between them. Germline values: CDR1 MNHEY, CDR2 SVGEGT. CDR3 length equals 15 residues. The DNA for the CDR3 is TGTGCCAGCAGTCCCTCCTTTAGCTCCTACAATGAGCAGTTCTTC. Translating gives CASSPSFSSYNEQFF.

The CDR3 reads CSARDAAGGYGYTF. The CDR3 nucleotides read TGCAGTGCTAGAGATGCTGCAGGGGGCTATGGCTACACCTTC. This sequence joins TRBV20-1 and TRBJ1-2; 7 bases map to TRBD1. Germline CDR1 and CDR2: DFQATT and SNEGSKA (reference sequence). The CDR3 length is 14 residues. With 0 bases clipped from V and 4 bases from J, the junction kept 5 bases outside the gene matches.

Ten or more counts support this clonotype. The V and J genes are TRBV10-3 and TRBJ2-7; D call uncertain. Germline V gene sequence: CDR1 ENHRY, CDR2 SYGVKD. V was pared by 6 bases and J by 0 bases, with 9 bases between. The CDR3 spans 13 residues. The CDR3 loop is CAIRPLSSYEQYF. The CDR3 DNA sequence: TGTGCCATCAGGCCGCTTTCCTCCTACGAGCAGTACTTC.

The CDR3 region has the DNA TGTGCTAGTGGTCCAACAGGGGTTACTGAAGCTTTCTTT. Its translation: CASGPTGVTEAFF. The genes are TRBV12-5 and TRBJ1-1; 7 bases are shared with TRBD1. The CDR3 sequence is 13 residues long. Germline V gene lookup returns CDR1 LGHNT and CDR2 FRNRAP. V dropped 5 bases and J dropped 5; count of bases not matched to a gene: 5.

The chain combines TRBV5-6 with TRBJ2-2; a weak D match, TRBD1 (5 bases). CDR3 size: 14 residues. V lost 3 bases, J lost 6 bases, and 12 bases lay in between. Germline assignment: CDR1 SGHDT and CDR2 YYEEEE. The CDR3 here is CASSSRQTAGELFF. In DNA form, the CDR3 reads TGTGCCAGCAGCTCGCGGCAGACAGCCGGGGAGCTGTTTTTT.

This clonotype was observed a handful of times. This rearrangement joins TRBV14 to TRBJ1-2; 7 positions match TRBD1. The J segment lost 4 bases and the V segment lost 4 bases, leaving 9 bases of the junction unmatched. The CDR3 has 15 residues. CDR1 is SGHDN, CDR2 FVKESK, per germline. The CDR3 DNA reads TGTGCCAGCAGCCCTTCGGACAGGCCCTTCTATGGCTACACCTTC. It specifies CASSPSDRPFYGYTF.

This clonotype was seen only once. The chain is built from TRBV6-1 and TRBJ1-1; D remains unclear. The CDR3 covers 15 residues. The germline gives CDR1 MNHNS, CDR2 SASEGT. V shed 6 bases and J shed 1 base, with 15 bases lying between them. The CDR3 DNA follows: TGTGCCAGCAGCCCCATTGGAGTCAGGAACACTGAAGCTTTCTTT. It specifies CASSPIGVRNTEAFF.

This CDR3 reads CSVGSGTSAQETQYF. The CDR3, as DNA: TGCAGCGTTGGGAGCGGGACTAGCGCCCAAGAGACCCAGTACTTC. V is TRBV29-1 and J is TRBJ2-5; 10 bases align to TRBD2. The germline CDR1 and CDR2 sequences are SQVTM and ANQGSEA. The V and J ends lost 4 bases and 1 base, in that order; junction bases with no gene match: 6. This CDR3 spans 15 amino acids.

This clonotype is a singleton in its sample. The rearrangement joins TRBV29-1 to TRBJ2-5, with 12 positions matching TRBD2. V dropped 7 bases and J dropped 4; count of bases not matched to a gene: 4. The CDR3 has 13 residues. Germline CDR1 SQVTM, CDR2 ANQGSEA. The CDR3 protein is CSAGTSGLETQYF. In DNA form, the CDR3 reads TGCAGCGCTGGGACTAGCGGGTTAGAGACCCAGTACTTC. Full variable domain (outside the CDR3, taken from reference TRBV29-1 and TRBJ2-5): SAVISQKPSRDICQRGTSLTIQCQVDSQVTMMFWYRQQPGQSLTLIATANQGSEATYESGFVIDKFPISRPNLTFSTLTVSNMSPEDSSIYLCSAGTSGLETQYFGPGTRLLVL.

The V gene is TRBV20-1, the J gene TRBJ2-1, with D possibly TRBD2 on 6 matching bases. Germline V CDR1 and CDR2: DFQATT, SNEGSKA (reference sequence). CDR3 length equals 18 residues. V was cut by 6 bases and J by 0 bases, with 24 bases left in between. Written as DNA, the CDR3 is TGCAGTGCCTCTGGGCTAGCGAGAAACCCCAGCTCCTACAATGAGCAGTTCTTC. It is translated as CSASGLARNPSSYNEQFF.

The chain joins TRBV5-4 to TRBJ1-2; TRBD1 might be the D (5 bases). CDR3 length: 14 amino acids. Per germline, CDR1 SGHNT and CDR2 YYREEE (reference sequence). Trimming removed 4 bases from V and 5 bases from J, with 15 bases in between. The CDR3 DNA is TGTGCCAGCAGCGGGGGACCAGATCGGTATGGCTACACCTTC. Its protein is CASSGGPDRYGYTF.

V usage is TRBV12-5 and J usage is TRBJ1-4; D is unclear. Trimming shortened V by 3 bases and J by 4 bases, and 12 bases separated the two germline ends. The CDR3 consists of 15 residues. The germline CDR1 and CDR2 sequences are LGHNT and FRNRAP. CDR3 loop: CASGLGSMVNEKLFF. The CDR3 nucleotides read TGTGCTAGTGGTTTAGGCAGTATGGTTAATGAAAAACTGTTTTTT. Full variable domain (outside the CDR3, taken from reference TRBV12-5 and TRBJ1-4): DARVTQTPRHKVTEMGQEVTMRCQPILGHNTVFWYRQTMMQGLELLAYFRNRAPLDDSGMPKDRFSAEMPDATLATLKIQPSEPRDSAVYFCASGLGSMVNEKLFFGSGTQLSVL.

This clonotype was seen ten or more times. The rearrangement uses TRBV2 and TRBJ1-5; D unclear. V was cut by 3 bases and J by 4 bases, with 10 bases left in between. Germline V gives CDR1 SNHLY, CDR2 FYNNEI. The CDR3 extends over 14 amino acids. The CDR3, as DNA: TGTGCCAGCAGTGATTGGCCAGCTAATCAGCCCCAGCATTTT. This translates into CASSDWPANQPQHF.

The chain has TRBV6-1 and TRBJ1-5; maybe TRBD1 (5 bases). Trimming cost V 5 bases and J 3 bases, with 11 bases left between them. This CDR3 region has 14 residues. The germline gives CDR1 MNHNS, CDR2 SASEGT. This CDR3 reads CASSKEGNNQPQHF. As DNA, the CDR3 is TGTGCCAGCAGTAAAGAGGGGAACAATCAGCCCCAGCATTTT.

The chain employs TRBV9 and TRBJ1-1; D is ambiguous. Germline V gene lookup returns CDR1 SGDLS and CDR2 YYNGEE. Deletions cut 0 bases from V and 3 bases from J, with 12 bases between. The CDR3 loop spans 15 amino acids. The CDR3 DNA is TGTGCCAGCAGCGTAGTCGAGAGGCGGGACACTGAAGCTTTCTTT. It specifies CASSVVERRDTEAFF.

This chain links TRBV20-1 with TRBJ2-7; TRBD2 aligns across 12 bases. The J segment lost 4 bases and the V segment lost 7 bases, leaving 11 bases of the junction unmatched. This CDR3 is 15 amino acids long. Germline CDR1 and CDR2: DFQATT and SNEGSKA (reference sequence). CDR3 sequence reads: CSVSKLAGGRYEQYF. DNA of the CDR3: TGCAGTGTATCTAAACTAGCGGGAGGTCGGTACGAGCAGTACTTC.

The chain is built from TRBV19 and TRBJ2-5; D not resolved. This CDR3 is 14 amino acids long. Trimming pared 7 bases from V and 4 bases from J, leaving 16 bases between. CDR1 and CDR2 from the germline V gene are LNHDA and SQIVND (reference sequence). DNA for the CDR3: TGTGCCAGTAAGCTCACCATGGGCTCAGAGACCCAGTACTTC. Protein sequence: CASKLTMGSETQYF.

This clonotype was seen repeatedly, ten times or more. The chain couples TRBV28 to TRBJ1-4; the D is unclear. The V gene's germline CDR1 is MDHEN and CDR2 SYDVKM. CDR3 length equals 13 residues. V gave up 9 bases and J gave up 5 bases, with 13 bases separating them. Here the CDR3 reads CASTPAGNEKLFF. For the CDR3, the DNA is TGTGCCAGTACTCCAGCGGGGAATGAAAAACTGTTTTTT.

The chain joins TRBV20-1 to TRBJ1-1; D unclear. The CDR3 totals 12 residues. V lost 4 bases, J lost 0 bases, and 6 bases lay in between. The germline CDR1 and CDR2 sequences are DFQATT and SNEGSKA (reference sequence). The CDR3 DNA follows: TGCAGTGCTACCACTTTGAACACTGAAGCTTTCTTT. It yields the protein CSATTLNTEAFF.

The chain employs TRBV5-1 and TRBJ1-2, with TRBD1 matching 7 bases. Germline assignment: CDR1 SGHRS and CDR2 YFSETQ. V lost 4 bases to trimming and J lost 8 bases; unmatched junction nucleotides: 8. The length of the CDR3 is 13 residues. The CDR3 sequence is CASSQLGQRGYTF. The CDR3 nucleotides read TGCGCCAGCAGCCAACTGGGACAGCGAGGCTACACCTTC.

This clonotype was seen at least ten times. The J gene is TRBJ2-7, the V gene TRBV3-1; possible D gene TRBD2, 5 bases. CDR3 size: 11 residues. The V end lost 5 bases, the J end lost 7 bases, and 9 bases lay between the germline ends. CDR1 is LGHDT and CDR2 is YNNKEL in the germline V gene (reference sequence). In DNA form, the CDR3 reads TGTGCCAGCAGCGTAAGGACTGAGCAGTACTTC. Protein: CASSVRTEQYF.

This clonotype has just a few counts. The CDR3 region has the DNA TGTGCCAGCAGGGGGACTGGGGGCAAAAACATTCAGTACTTC. It encodes CASRGTGGKNIQYF. The chain combines TRBV12-3 or TRBV12-4 with TRBJ2-4, with D possibly matching TRBD2 (6 bases). There are 14 residues in the CDR3. Trimming cost V 6 bases and J 3 bases, with 12 bases left between them.

This clonotype was counted only a few times. The chain uses TRBV6-1 and TRBJ2-4; 11 nucleotides agree with TRBD2. There are 14 residues in the CDR3. Unmatched junction bases numbered 5, after V lost 7 bases and J lost 6 bases. The germline gives CDR1 MNHNS, CDR2 SASEGT. For the CDR3, the DNA is TGTGCCAGCACCACAGGACTAGCGGGAAACATTCAGTACTTC. This gives the protein CASTTGLAGNIQYF.

The chain is built from TRBV20-1 and TRBJ1-2, with no clear D. This CDR3 is 14 amino acids long. Germline CDR1 reads DFQATT; CDR2 reads SNEGSKA (reference sequence). The V and J ends lost 2 bases and 8 bases respectively, with 18 bases between them. The CDR3 DNA is TGCAGTGCTAGACCCCCTAGACCACCAGAAGGCTACACCTTC. Translation gives CSARPPRPPEGYTF.